The 13 T cell receptor beta chains given below trace back to one sample, sequenced in a study of cytomegalovirus exposure and HLA in healthy donors (dated by TCRdb to about 2017). The method behind the library was the immunoSEQ multiplex PCR assay. For the multiplex PCR, a mixture combining 60 forward primers for TCR Vbeta segments and 13 reverse primers for TCR Jbeta segments was used. TCRdb retrieved this table from immuneACCESS and kept in-frame rearrangements only. Not all clones are present; in checked studies, unresolved V genes account for under half, and no reason is known for the remainder. The sample table on file contains roughly 190,000 clones. The top ten clones comprise 6.5% of the sample. Sequences were obtained from PBMCs. The source is a man aged 25 to 45 in good health and CMV-seronegative.

V usage is TRBV6-1 and J usage is TRBJ2-7, with a tentative D call TRBD2 (6 bases). The germline gives CDR1 MNHNS, CDR2 SASEGT. CDR3 length: 14 amino acids. V lost 0 bases, J lost 9 bases, and 15 bases lay in between. This CDR3 is CASSEARDQTRQYF. In nucleotides, the CDR3 is TGTGCCAGCAGTGAAGCGCGGGACCAAACACGGCAGTACTTC.

V is TRBV7-2 and J is TRBJ1-4, with a possible D match to TRBD1 (6 bases). This CDR3 region has 15 residues. The V and J ends lost 1 base and 8 bases respectively, with 14 bases between them. Germline V gene sequence: CDR1 SGHTA, CDR2 FQGNSA. The CDR3 coding sequence is TGTGCCAGCAGCTTAGGACAGGTTGGATGGGAAAAACTGTTTTTT. Protein sequence: CASSLGQVGWEKLFF.

V is TRBV28 and J is TRBJ2-7; 7 positions agree with TRBD1. This CDR3 is 15 amino acids long. With V trimmed by 5 bases and J by 4 bases, 11 bases remained unmatched. Germline V gene sequence: CDR1 MDHEN, CDR2 SYDVKM. For the CDR3, the DNA is TGTGCCAGCAGTCCGACAGGGAGTTTAGCATACGAGCAGTACTTC. Amino acids: CASSPTGSLAYEQYF. Complete variable domain (other parts from reference TRBV28 and TRBJ2-7): DVKVTQSSRYLVKRTGEKVFLECVQDMDHENMFWYRQDPGLGLRLIYFSYDVKMKEKGDIPEGYSVSREKKERFSLILESASTNQTSMYLCASSPTGSLAYEQYFGPGTRLTVT.

The chain uses TRBV30 and TRBJ1-5; 8 bases fit TRBD1. The germline V gene has CDR1 GTSNPN and CDR2 SVGIG (reference sequence). This CDR3 region has 14 residues. The ends lost 1 base at V and 7 bases at J; junction bases unmatched: 6. Written as DNA, the CDR3 is TGTGCCTGGAGTGCAGGGGGCCAGGGACAGCCCCAGCATTTT. It codes for CAWSAGGQGQPQHF. Complete variable domain (other parts from reference TRBV30 and TRBJ1-5): SQTIHQWPATLVQPVGSPLSLECTVEGTSNPNLYWYRQAAGRGLQLLFYSVGIGQISSEVPQNLSASRPQDRQFILSSKKLLLSDSGFYLCAWSAGGQGQPQHFGDGTRLSIL.

V gene TRBV12-5 combines with J gene TRBJ2-1, with TRBD2 identical over 9 bases. V trimming: 2 bases; J trimming: 6 bases; junction bases outside the gene matches: 5. This CDR3 contains 15 residues. CDR1 and CDR2 (germline): LGHNT, FRNRAP. CDR3 bases: TGTGCTAGTGGTTTGATTAGCGGGAGTTCCAATGAGCAGTTCTTC. Protein: CASGLISGSSNEQFF.

The genes are TRBV4-1 and TRBJ1-4, with D possibly TRBD1 on 6 matching bases. This CDR3 spans 15 amino acids. Trimming took 3 bases from V and 5 from J, leaving 13 bases between them. Per the germline V gene, CDR1 is MGHRA and CDR2 is YSYEKL. CDR3 in amino acids: CASSHGGPANEKLFF. CDR3 sequence (DNA): TGCGCCAGCAGCCACGGGGGGCCGGCGAATGAAAAACTGTTTTTT.

This rearrangement joins TRBV18 to TRBJ2-3; the D is unclear. The CDR3 runs 15 residues. Trimming removed 4 bases from V and 1 base from J, with 12 bases in between. Germline assignment: CDR1 KGHSH and CDR2 LQKENI. This CDR3 reads CASSLPEPRTDTQYF. The DNA of the CDR3 is TGTGCCAGCTCACTTCCGGAGCCCCGCACAGATACGCAGTATTTT.

The rearrangement joins TRBV30 to TRBJ2-7, with 13 bases matching TRBD2. The V gene end was trimmed by 3 bases and the J gene end by 6 bases; junction bases not matched to a gene: 5. Germline assignment: CDR1 GTSNPN and CDR2 SVGIG (reference sequence). The CDR3 runs to 14 residues. DNA for the CDR3: TGTGCCTGGAGCACTAGCGGGGGGGCCGGCGAGCAGTACTTC. Translating it yields CAWSTSGGAGEQYF.

The V gene is TRBV6-5, the J gene TRBJ2-7; D is perhaps TRBD1 (5 bases). Germline lookup yields CDR1 MNHEY and CDR2 SVGAGI. The CDR3 contains 15 residues. Trimming shortened V by 2 bases and J by 0 bases, and 11 bases separated the two germline ends. The chain's CDR3 is CASSYGAISSYEQYF. The DNA for the CDR3 is TGTGCCAGCAGTTACGGGGCGATAAGCTCCTACGAGCAGTACTTC.

This chain joins TRBV2 and TRBJ1-3, with 7 bases that match TRBD1. J gave up 4 bases and V 7 bases, and 7 bases lay outside the gene matches. Germline CDR1 is SNHLY and CDR2 is FYNNEI. The CDR3 is 14 amino acids. CDR3 DNA: TGTGCCAGCATTCTAGACAGGGCCGGAAACACCATATATTTT. This encodes CASILDRAGNTIYF. The variable domain in full, with the rest retrieved from reference TRBV2 and TRBJ1-3, is EPEVTQTPSHQVTQMGQEVILRCVPISNHLYFYWYRQILGQKVEFLVSFYNNEISEKSEIFDDQFSVERPDGSNFTLKIRSTKLEDSAMYFCASILDRAGNTIYFGEGSWLTVV.

The genes are TRBV6-5 and TRBJ1-2; no reliable D call. CDR3 length: 14 amino acids. Germline assignment: CDR1 MNHEY and CDR2 SVGAGI. Trimming shortened V by 5 bases and J by 4 bases, and 14 bases separated the two germline ends. The CDR3: CASSETGSGYGYTF. CDR3 DNA sequence: TGTGCCAGCAGTGAAACGGGGAGCGGCTATGGCTACACCTTC.

The chain combines TRBV5-6 with TRBJ2-3; D perhaps matches TRBD1 (6 bases). CDR1 and CDR2 (germline): SGHDT, YYEEEE. V was cut by 0 bases and J by 0 bases, with 8 bases left in between. The CDR3 covers 15 residues. This CDR3 reads CASSLATGSTDTQYF. The CDR3 DNA is TGTGCCAGCAGCTTGGCCACAGGGAGCACAGATACGCAGTATTTT.

The CDR3 DNA is TGTGCCAGCCGTCGTGAACCCAGGGTACACGATGAGCAGTTCTTC. Encoded protein: CASRREPRVHDEQFF. The chain recombines TRBV6-1 with TRBJ2-1; D might be TRBD1 (5 bases). The CDR3 is 15 residues long. Germline V lookup: CDR1 MNHNS, CDR2 SASEGT. The V end lost 8 bases, the J end lost 8 bases, and 22 bases lay between the germline ends.